These 20 T cell receptor beta chains were sequenced from one sample in a study of vaccination effects on CD4 cells after COVID-19. Their antigens remain unidentified. Antigen-specific CD4+ T cells were first expanded with viral peptide pools by the ViraFEST assay and only then sequenced. Cultured cells yielded isolated CD4+ T cells after more than nine days. The person had PCR-confirmed SARS-CoV-2 infection between March and December 2020. Libraries were prepared by immunoSEQ multiplex PCR; TCRdb keeps only in-frame clonotypes and omits some of them. The top ten clones hold about 4.7% of a sample with 70,000 or so clones, over 65% of them seen once. The input for sequencing was CD4+ T cells from PBMCs cultured with HIV peptides, taken before COVID-19 vaccination. Subset described: HIV-1 Nef peptide pool negative control/reference culture. The origin of the receptors is a human donor who had a prior SARS-CoV-2 infection.

V gene TRBV18 combines with J gene TRBJ1-4; 7 bases are shared with TRBD1. The V gene end was trimmed by 3 bases and the J gene end by 10 bases; junction bases not matched to a gene: 8. Germline V CDR1 and CDR2: KGHSH, LQKENI. The CDR3 runs to 14 residues. Here the CDR3 reads CASSPRDRRGKLFF. CDR3 in DNA: TGTGCCAGCTCACCTCGGGACAGAAGGGGAAAACTGTTTTTT.

To note about this clone: Additional DNA sequences in this sample encode the identical CDR3. This chain links TRBV27 with TRBJ2-5; D unclear. V was trimmed by 0 bases and J by 4 bases, leaving 6 bases between them. The CDR3 covers 13 residues. Germline V lookup: CDR1 MNHEY, CDR2 SMNVEV (reference sequence). The CDR3 bases are TGTGCCAGCAGTTTATCTTTGGGAGAGACCCAGTACTTC. Translated, it gives CASSLSLGETQYF.

J is TRBJ1-2 and V is TRBV28; D is undetermined. Per the germline V gene, CDR1 is MDHEN and CDR2 is SYDVKM. The CDR3 loop spans 17 amino acids. V was shortened by 5 bases and J by 4 bases, with 23 bases between the two germline ends. CDR3 DNA: TGTGCCAGCAGTCACCGCCTCACAGCGTCGTATAGCTATGGCTACACCTTC. Translated: CASSHRLTASYSYGYTF.

This rearrangement joins TRBV7-9 to TRBJ1-4, with a tentative D call TRBD1 (5 bases). V was shortened by 3 bases and J by 3 bases, with 11 bases between the two germline ends. Per the germline V gene, CDR1 is SEHNR and CDR2 is FQNEAQ (reference sequence). The CDR3 contains 15 residues. The CDR3 region has the DNA TGTGCCAGCAGCTTTCTAGAGGGGTCTAATGAAAAACTGTTTTTT. Amino acid sequence: CASSFLEGSNEKLFF.

The chain has TRBV7-2 and TRBJ2-6; D call uncertain. The germline V and J ends were trimmed by 0 bases and 0 bases, with 6 bases remaining between them. The CDR3 covers 16 residues. The germline CDR1 and CDR2 sequences are SGHTA and FQGNSA. Here the CDR3 DNA reads TGTGCCAGCAGCTTAGCCTTTCACTCTGGGGCCAACGTCCTGACTTTC. As protein: CASSLAFHSGANVLTF.

The chain joins TRBV11-2 to TRBJ2-3; TRBD1 matches 10 bases. The CDR3 runs to 14 residues. Trimming removed 6 bases from V and 4 bases from J; junction bases left unmatched: 4. CDR1 and CDR2 (germline): SGHAT, FQNNGV. The CDR3 DNA follows: TGTGCCAGCAGAGACGACAGGGGGCCAGATACGCAGTATTTT. Amino acid sequence: CASRDDRGPDTQYF. Complete variable domain (other parts from reference TRBV11-2 and TRBJ2-3): EAGVAQSPRYKIIEKRQSVAFWCNPISGHATLYWYQQILGQGPKLLIQFQNNGVVDDSQLPKDRFSAERLKGVDSTLKIQPAKLEDSAVYLCASRDDRGPDTQYFGPGTRLTVL.

CDR3 loop: CASASGTGVTEAFF. CDR3 in DNA: TGTGCCAGCGCGTCCGGGACAGGGGTTACTGAAGCTTTCTTT. The chain uses TRBV6-5 and TRBJ1-1; 10 nucleotides line up with TRBD1. CDR1 and CDR2 from the germline V gene are MNHEY and SVGAGI. The trim removed 8 bases at V and 5 bases at J, leaving 8 bases unmatched. The CDR3 loop spans 14 amino acids.

In this sample, this clone turned up once. The V gene is TRBV29-1, the J gene TRBJ2-3; a possible D gene is TRBD1 (5 bases). Trimming took off 5 bases at V and 6 bases at J, with 15 bases between the two ends. The CDR3 totals 13 residues. Germline V gene lookup returns CDR1 SQVTM and CDR2 ANQGSEA. This CDR3 is CSVKQGAADTQYF. In DNA, the CDR3 is TGCAGCGTTAAGCAAGGGGCGGCGGATACGCAGTATTTT.

This clone was observed a handful of times. The chain is built from TRBV2 and TRBJ1-2; 10 bases match TRBD1. J lost 4 bases, V lost 6 bases, and 2 bases had no gene match. The CDR3 is 13 residues long. Germline-derived CDR1 and CDR2 are SNHLY and FYNNEI. Here the CDR3 reads CASRGQGTYGYTF. Written as DNA, the CDR3 is TGTGCCAGCAGGGGACAGGGGACCTATGGCTACACCTTC.

J is TRBJ1-5 and V is TRBV24-1; D not certain. The CDR3 length is 12 residues. The V gene lost 3 bases and the J gene lost 1 base, with 0 bases spanning the gap. Germline lookup yields CDR1 KGHDR and CDR2 SFDVKD. Here the CDR3 DNA reads TGTGCCACCAGTGATAGCAATCAGCCCCAGCATTTT. Its protein product is CATSDSNQPQHF.

For this clone: Other DNA sequences from this sample encode an identical CDR3 as well. The rearrangement uses TRBV4-1 and TRBJ1-6; D not certain. Trimming cost V 2 bases and J 7 bases, with 3 bases left between them. The germline CDR1 and CDR2 sequences are MGHRA and YSYEKL. CDR3 length: 12 amino acids. In nucleotides, the CDR3 is TGCGCCAGCAGCCAAACGAATTCACCCCTCCACTTT. Translation gives CASSQTNSPLHF.

The chain uses TRBV5-1 and TRBJ1-1; TRBD1 is a possible D gene (6 bases). The V end was cut by 4 bases, the J end by 3 bases, with 10 bases between. Germline CDR1 and CDR2: SGHRS and YFSETQ. CDR3 size: 13 residues. The CDR3 DNA is TGCGCCAGCAGCCCACAGGGCTACACTGAAGCTTTCTTT. Encoded protein: CASSPQGYTEAFF.

The chain carries TRBV7-2 and TRBJ2-7, with 9 bases matching TRBD2. Germline CDR1 SGHTA, CDR2 FQGNSA. The CDR3 length is 14 residues. With V trimmed by 5 bases and J by 2 bases, 4 bases remained unmatched. The CDR3 reads CASSEGLATYEQYF. The CDR3 DNA is TGTGCCAGCAGCGAGGGACTAGCAACCTACGAGCAGTACTTC.

The chain has TRBV11-3 and TRBJ2-5, with D possibly being TRBD2 (6 bases). The CDR3 is 16 residues long. Deletions cut 2 bases from V and 4 bases from J, with 17 bases between. CDR1 is SGHNT, CDR2 YENEEA, per germline. The CDR3 spells CASSLLGSLARETQYF. In DNA form, the CDR3 reads TGTGCCAGCAGCTTATTGGGGTCGCTAGCGAGAGAGACCCAGTACTTC. The entire variable domain, with the rest obtained from reference TRBV11-3 and TRBJ2-5, is as follows: EAGVVQSPRYKIIEKKQPVAFWCNPISGHNTLYWYLQNLGQGPELLIRYENEEAVDDSQLPKDRFSAERLKGVDSTLKIQPAELGDSAVYLCASSLLGSLARETQYFGPGTRLLVL.

This sequence joins TRBV27 and TRBJ2-7; D is perhaps TRBD1 (6 bases). Deletions cut 5 bases from V and 2 bases from J, with 10 bases between. In germline, CDR1 is MNHEY, CDR2 SMNVEV (reference sequence). The CDR3 totals 13 residues. CDR3 protein: CASSRRTAYEQYF. The CDR3 DNA is TGTGCCAGCAGTCGCAGGACAGCCTACGAGCAGTACTTC.

The chain joins TRBV30 to TRBJ2-1; 8 nucleotides match TRBD2. J was trimmed by 8 bases and V by 5 bases; bases with no gene match: 14. This CDR3 is 15 amino acids long. The germline V gene has CDR1 GTSNPN and CDR2 SVGIG (reference sequence). The CDR3, as DNA: TGTGCCTGGTCATTGAATCGACGGGAGGGCGATGAGCAGTTCTTC. It specifies CAWSLNRREGDEQFF.

V and J are TRBV27 and TRBJ2-1, with TRBD2 matching 10 bases. The CDR3 runs 19 residues. V dropped 6 bases and J dropped 10; count of bases not matched to a gene: 24. Germline V gene lookup returns CDR1 MNHEY and CDR2 SMNVEV (reference sequence). The CDR3 bases are TGTGCCAGCAGCCTTGGACTAGCGGCTGCCCCCAACAAAAGAATGGAGCAGTTCTTC. As protein: CASSLGLAAAPNKRMEQFF.

The CDR3 DNA is TGTGCCAGCAGCTTGGTCAACGATCAGCCCCAGCATTTT. It codes for CASSLVNDQPQHF. The rearrangement links TRBV7-2 to TRBJ1-5, with D unresolved. The CDR3 loop spans 13 amino acids. Germline values: CDR1 SGHTA, CDR2 FQGNSA. The V gene lost 3 bases and the J gene lost 5 bases, with 8 bases spanning the gap.

The V gene is TRBV6-6, the J gene TRBJ1-5; TRBD1 agrees at 9 bases. CDR3 size: 13 residues. Trimming took 7 bases from V and 5 from J; bases not matched to a gene: 3. CDR1 and CDR2 from the germline V gene are MNHNY and SVGAGI (reference sequence). The CDR3 sequence: CASTWTGDQPQHF. The DNA of the CDR3 is TGTGCCAGCACCTGGACAGGGGATCAGCCCCAGCATTTT.

The CDR3 region has the DNA TGTGCCAGTAGGGATACAGGGAACACTGAAGCTTTCTTT. Protein product: CASRDTGNTEAFF. The chain recombines TRBV19 with TRBJ1-1; maybe TRBD1 (5 bases). Germline V gene lookup returns CDR1 LNHDA and CDR2 SQIVND (reference sequence). CDR3 length equals 13 residues. The germline V and J ends were trimmed by 6 bases and 1 base, with 9 bases remaining between them.